This paragraph reports one T cell receptor beta chain. No antigen is known for it. The germline V gene encodes CDR1 MNHEY and CDR2 SVGAGI. V lost 0 bases and J lost 8; bases outside the gene matches: 6. CDR3 length: 16 residues. The data were obtained in a study of identifying expanded T cells in peripheral blood. General observations from the study: Variance in clone template counts between approximately 2-week samples significantly increased with total template count across all healthy donors. Technical replicates showed about 1.1 changed clones; around 2 weeks 15 to 20; four weeks 19.

No infections or other immune events were documented during collection. Repertoires were generated with immunoSEQ multiplex PCR, while TCRdb's copy carries only in-frame clones and drops some. The data contain about 100,000 clones, roughly 88% of them singletons. The source material was blood. V usage is TRBV6-5 and J usage is TRBJ2-1; TRBD2 aligns across 11 bases. This sequence originates from a person between 18 and 69 years old in good health. The chain's CDR3 is CASSYSKLAGVYEQFF. Here the CDR3 DNA reads TGTGCCAGCAGTTACTCGAAACTAGCGGGAGTCTATGAGCAGTTCTTC.